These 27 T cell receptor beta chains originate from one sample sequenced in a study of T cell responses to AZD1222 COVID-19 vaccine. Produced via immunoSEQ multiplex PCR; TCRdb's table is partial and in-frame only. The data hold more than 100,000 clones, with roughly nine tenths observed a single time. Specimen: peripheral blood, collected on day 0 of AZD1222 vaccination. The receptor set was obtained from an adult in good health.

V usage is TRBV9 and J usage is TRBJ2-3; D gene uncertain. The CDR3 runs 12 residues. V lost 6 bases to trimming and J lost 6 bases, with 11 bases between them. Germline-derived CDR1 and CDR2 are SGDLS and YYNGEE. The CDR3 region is CASTPVADTQYF. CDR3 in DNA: TGTGCCAGCACCCCGGTTGCGGATACGCAGTATTTT.

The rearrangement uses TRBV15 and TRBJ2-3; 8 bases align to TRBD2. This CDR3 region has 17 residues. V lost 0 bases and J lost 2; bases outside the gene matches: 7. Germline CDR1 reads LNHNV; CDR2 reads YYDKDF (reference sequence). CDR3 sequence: CATSREGAGAFTDTQYF. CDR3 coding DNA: TGTGCCACCAGCAGAGAGGGAGCGGGGGCGTTCACAGATACGCAGTATTTT.

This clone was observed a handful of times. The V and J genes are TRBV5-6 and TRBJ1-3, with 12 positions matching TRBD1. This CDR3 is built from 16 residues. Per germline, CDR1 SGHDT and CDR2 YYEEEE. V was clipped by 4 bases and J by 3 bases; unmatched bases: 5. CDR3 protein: CASSPGTGGVGNTIYF. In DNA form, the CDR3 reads TGTGCCAGCAGCCCGGGGACAGGGGGCGTTGGAAACACCATATATTTT.

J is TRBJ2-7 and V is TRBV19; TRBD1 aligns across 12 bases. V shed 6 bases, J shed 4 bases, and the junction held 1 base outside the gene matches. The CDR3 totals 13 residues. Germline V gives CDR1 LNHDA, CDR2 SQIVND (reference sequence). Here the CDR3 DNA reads TGTGCCAGTAGGGGACAGGGGGCGTACGAGCAGTACTTC. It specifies CASRGQGAYEQYF.

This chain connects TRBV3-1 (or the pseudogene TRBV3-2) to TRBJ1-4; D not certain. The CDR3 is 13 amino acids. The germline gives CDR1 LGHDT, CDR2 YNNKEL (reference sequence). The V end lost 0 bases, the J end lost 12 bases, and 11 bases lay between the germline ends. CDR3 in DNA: TGTGCCAGCAGCCAAGATTTGAGGTTTGAACTGTTTTTT. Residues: CASSQDLRFELFF.

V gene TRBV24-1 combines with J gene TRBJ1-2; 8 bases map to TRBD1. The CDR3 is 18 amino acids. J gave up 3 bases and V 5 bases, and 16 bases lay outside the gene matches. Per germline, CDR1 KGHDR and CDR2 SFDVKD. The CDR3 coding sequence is TGTGCCACCAGTGGAGCACCCGGGACAGGTGCCATCGACTATGGCTACACCTTC. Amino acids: CATSGAPGTGAIDYGYTF.

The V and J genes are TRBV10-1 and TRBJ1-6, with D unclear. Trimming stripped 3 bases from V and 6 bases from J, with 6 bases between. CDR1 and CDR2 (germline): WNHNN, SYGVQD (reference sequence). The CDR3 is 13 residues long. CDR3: CASSEFLNSPLHF. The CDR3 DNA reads TGCGCCAGCAGTGAATTCCTTAATTCACCCCTCCACTTT.

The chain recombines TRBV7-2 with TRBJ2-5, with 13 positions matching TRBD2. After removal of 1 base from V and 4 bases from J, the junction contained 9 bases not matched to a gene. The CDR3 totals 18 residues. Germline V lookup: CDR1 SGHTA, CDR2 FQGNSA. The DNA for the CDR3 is TGTGCCAGCAGCTTAGGAGGACTAGCGGGGGTCTTCCGAGAGACCCAGTACTTC. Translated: CASSLGGLAGVFRETQYF.

The CDR3 DNA follows: TGTGCCAGCAGCTTGGGAAGTCAGGGCTTCGTTAGCACAGATACGCAGTATTTT. Protein: CASSLGSQGFVSTDTQYF. J is TRBJ2-3 and V is TRBV11-2; perhaps TRBD1 as D (5 bases). There are 18 residues in the CDR3. V dropped 3 bases and J dropped 0 bases, with 19 bases sitting between them. Germline V gene sequence: CDR1 SGHAT, CDR2 FQNNGV.

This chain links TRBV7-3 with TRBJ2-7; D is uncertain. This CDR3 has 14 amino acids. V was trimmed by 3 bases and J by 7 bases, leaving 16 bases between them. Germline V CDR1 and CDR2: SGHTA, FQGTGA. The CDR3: CASSLSPTTREQYF. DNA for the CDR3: TGTGCCAGCAGCTTGAGTCCAACAACCCGGGAGCAGTACTTC.

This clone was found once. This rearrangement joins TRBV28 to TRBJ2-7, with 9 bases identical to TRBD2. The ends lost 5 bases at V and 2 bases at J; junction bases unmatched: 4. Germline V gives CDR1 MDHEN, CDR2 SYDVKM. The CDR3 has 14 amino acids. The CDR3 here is CASSRSGRAYEQYF. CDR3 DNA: TGTGCCAGCAGTCGTAGCGGGAGAGCCTACGAGCAGTACTTC. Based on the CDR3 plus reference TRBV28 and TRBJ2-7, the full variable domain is DVKVTQSSRYLVKRTGEKVFLECVQDMDHENMFWYRQDPGLGLRLIYFSYDVKMKEKGDIPEGYSVSREKKERFSLILESASTNQTSMYLCASSRSGRAYEQYFGPGTRLTVT.

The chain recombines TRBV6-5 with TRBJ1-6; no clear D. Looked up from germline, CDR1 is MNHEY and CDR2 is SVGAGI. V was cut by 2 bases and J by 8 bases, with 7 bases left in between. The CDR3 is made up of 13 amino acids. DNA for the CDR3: TGTGCCAGCAGTTACCCGGGAGATTCACCCCTCCACTTT. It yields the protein CASSYPGDSPLHF.

The CDR3 loop is CASRGANQPQHF. CDR3 nucleotides: TGTGCCTCCCGCGGGGCGAATCAGCCCCAGCATTTT. V is TRBV28 and J is TRBJ1-5; maybe TRBD1 (5 bases). V gave up 11 bases and J gave up 4 bases, with 12 bases separating them. This CDR3 contains 12 residues. CDR1 is MDHEN, CDR2 SYDVKM, per germline.

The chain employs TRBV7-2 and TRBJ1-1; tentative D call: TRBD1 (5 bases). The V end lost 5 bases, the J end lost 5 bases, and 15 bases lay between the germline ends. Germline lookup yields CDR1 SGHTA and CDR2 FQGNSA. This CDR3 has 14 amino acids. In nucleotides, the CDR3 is TGTGCCAGCAGCCGGGGACGGTTGGGGACTGAAGCTTTCTTT. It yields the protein CASSRGRLGTEAFF.

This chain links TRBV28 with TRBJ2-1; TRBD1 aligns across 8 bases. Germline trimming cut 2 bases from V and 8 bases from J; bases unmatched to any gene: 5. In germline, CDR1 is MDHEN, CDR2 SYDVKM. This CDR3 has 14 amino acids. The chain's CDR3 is CASSLTGGNDEQFF. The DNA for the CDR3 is TGTGCCAGCAGTTTAACAGGGGGTAATGATGAGCAGTTCTTC.

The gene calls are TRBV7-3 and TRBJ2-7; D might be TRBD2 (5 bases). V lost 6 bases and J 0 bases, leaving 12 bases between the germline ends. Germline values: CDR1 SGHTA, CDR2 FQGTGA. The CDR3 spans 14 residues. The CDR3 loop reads CASSPTGSSYEQYF. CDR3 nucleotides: TGTGCCAGCAGTCCAACTGGGAGCTCCTACGAGCAGTACTTC.

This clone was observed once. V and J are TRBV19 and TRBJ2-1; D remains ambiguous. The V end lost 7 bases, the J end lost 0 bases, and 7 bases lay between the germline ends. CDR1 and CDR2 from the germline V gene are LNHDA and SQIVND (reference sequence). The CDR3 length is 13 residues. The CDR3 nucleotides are TGTGCCAGTATGCCGAGCTCCTACAATGAGCAGTTCTTC. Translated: CASMPSSYNEQFF.

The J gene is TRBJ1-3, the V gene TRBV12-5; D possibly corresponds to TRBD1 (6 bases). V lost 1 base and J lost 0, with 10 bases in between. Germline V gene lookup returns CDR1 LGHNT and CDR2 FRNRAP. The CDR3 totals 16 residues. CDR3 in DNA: TGTGCTAGTGGTTTGGACAGGGTTTTCTCTGGAAACACCATATATTTT. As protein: CASGLDRVFSGNTIYF.

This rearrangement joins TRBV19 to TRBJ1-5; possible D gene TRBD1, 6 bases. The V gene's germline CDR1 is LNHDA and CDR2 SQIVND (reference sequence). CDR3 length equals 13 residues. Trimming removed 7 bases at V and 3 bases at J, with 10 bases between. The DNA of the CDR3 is TGTGCCAGTATCAGGGGATTCAATCAGCCCCAGCATTTT. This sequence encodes CASIRGFNQPQHF.

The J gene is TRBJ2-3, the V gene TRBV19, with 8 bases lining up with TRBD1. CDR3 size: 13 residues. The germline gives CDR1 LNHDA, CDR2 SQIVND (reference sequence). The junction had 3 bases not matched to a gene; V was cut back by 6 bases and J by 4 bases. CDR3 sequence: CASRRQGPDTQYF. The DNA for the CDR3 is TGTGCCAGTAGACGACAGGGGCCAGATACGCAGTATTTT.

This chain's CDR3 is CASSLAGTGDYGYTF. Here the CDR3 DNA reads TGTGCCAGCAGCTTGGCCGGGACAGGTGACTATGGCTACACCTTC. The rearrangement uses TRBV7-9 and TRBJ1-2, with 8 bases lining up with TRBD1. CDR1 is SEHNR, CDR2 FQNEAQ, per germline (reference sequence). This CDR3 is 15 amino acids long. V was pared by 3 bases and J by 3 bases, with 6 bases of the junction left unmatched.

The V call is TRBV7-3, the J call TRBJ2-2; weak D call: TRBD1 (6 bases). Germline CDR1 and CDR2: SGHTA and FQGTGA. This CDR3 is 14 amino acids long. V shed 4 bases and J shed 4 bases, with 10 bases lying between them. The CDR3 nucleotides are TGTGCCAGCAGCTCCCGAGGGGGCACCGGGGAGCTGTTTTTT. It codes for CASSSRGGTGELFF.

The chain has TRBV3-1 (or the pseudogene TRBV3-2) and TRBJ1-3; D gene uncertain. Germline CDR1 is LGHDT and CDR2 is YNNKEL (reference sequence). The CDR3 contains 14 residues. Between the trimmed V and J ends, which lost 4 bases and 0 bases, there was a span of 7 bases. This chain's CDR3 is CASSPWTSGNTIYF. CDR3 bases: TGTGCCAGCAGCCCGTGGACCTCTGGAAACACCATATATTTT.

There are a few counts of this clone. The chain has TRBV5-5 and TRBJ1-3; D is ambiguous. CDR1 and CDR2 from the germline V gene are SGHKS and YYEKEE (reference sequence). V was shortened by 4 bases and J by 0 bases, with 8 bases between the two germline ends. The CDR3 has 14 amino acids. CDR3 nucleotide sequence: TGTGCCAGCAGCCTTAGATTCTCTGGAAACACCATATATTTT. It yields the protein CASSLRFSGNTIYF.

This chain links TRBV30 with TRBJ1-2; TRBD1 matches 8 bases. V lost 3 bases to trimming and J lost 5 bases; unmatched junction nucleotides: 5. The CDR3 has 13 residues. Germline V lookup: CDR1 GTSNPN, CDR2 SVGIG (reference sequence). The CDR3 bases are TGTGCCTGGAGGTTGACAGGGGAGTATGGCTACACCTTC. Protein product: CAWRLTGEYGYTF.

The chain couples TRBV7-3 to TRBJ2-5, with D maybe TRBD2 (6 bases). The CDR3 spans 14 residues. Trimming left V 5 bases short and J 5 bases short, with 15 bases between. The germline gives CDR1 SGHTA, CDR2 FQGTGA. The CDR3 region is CASSEWGVAETQYF. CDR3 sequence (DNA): TGTGCCAGCAGCGAGTGGGGGGTAGCGGAGACCCAGTACTTC.

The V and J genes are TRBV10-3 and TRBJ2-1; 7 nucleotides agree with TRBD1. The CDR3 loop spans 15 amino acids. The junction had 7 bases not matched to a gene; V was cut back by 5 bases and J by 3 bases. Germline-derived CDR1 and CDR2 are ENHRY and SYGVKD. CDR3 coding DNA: TGTGCCATCAGTAGATCCGGGACAGACTACAATGAGCAGTTCTTC. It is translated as CAISRSGTDYNEQFF.